The rows below give T cell receptor beta chains drawn from one sample of a study of CD8+ T cells in alopecia areata. Some clones are missing from TCRdb's copy, which holds only in-frame ones; the method was immunoSEQ multiplex PCR. The data hold about 150,000 clones, with about 60% observed a single time. The sequenced material came from CD4+ T cells sorted from blood. These receptors were collected from a human donor in good health. Both conserved end residues are part of each CDR3. D genes are given only for firm matches.

CDR3 protein,V gene,D gene,J gene
CASSQRETPTEAFF,TRBV18,.,TRBJ1-1
CAISRGTVLAKNIQYF,TRBV10-3,TRBD1,TRBJ2-4
CASSYKIGLTRYEQYF,TRBV13,.,TRBJ2-7
CASSQYSPYEQYF,TRBV28,.,TRBJ2-7
CASSVWLGEGNQPQHF,TRBV7-9,.,TRBJ1-5
CASSLAGDLPYGYTF,TRBV27,.,TRBJ1-2
CSVSGGPVGYTF,TRBV29-1,.,TRBJ1-2
CASSETGGSYNEQFF,TRBV6-1,TRBD2,TRBJ2-1
CASSVNSDYGYTF,TRBV6-1,.,TRBJ1-2
CASSGRARDTQYF,TRBV6-5,TRBD2,TRBJ2-3
CASSLGSVAHEQYF,TRBV5-1,.,TRBJ2-7